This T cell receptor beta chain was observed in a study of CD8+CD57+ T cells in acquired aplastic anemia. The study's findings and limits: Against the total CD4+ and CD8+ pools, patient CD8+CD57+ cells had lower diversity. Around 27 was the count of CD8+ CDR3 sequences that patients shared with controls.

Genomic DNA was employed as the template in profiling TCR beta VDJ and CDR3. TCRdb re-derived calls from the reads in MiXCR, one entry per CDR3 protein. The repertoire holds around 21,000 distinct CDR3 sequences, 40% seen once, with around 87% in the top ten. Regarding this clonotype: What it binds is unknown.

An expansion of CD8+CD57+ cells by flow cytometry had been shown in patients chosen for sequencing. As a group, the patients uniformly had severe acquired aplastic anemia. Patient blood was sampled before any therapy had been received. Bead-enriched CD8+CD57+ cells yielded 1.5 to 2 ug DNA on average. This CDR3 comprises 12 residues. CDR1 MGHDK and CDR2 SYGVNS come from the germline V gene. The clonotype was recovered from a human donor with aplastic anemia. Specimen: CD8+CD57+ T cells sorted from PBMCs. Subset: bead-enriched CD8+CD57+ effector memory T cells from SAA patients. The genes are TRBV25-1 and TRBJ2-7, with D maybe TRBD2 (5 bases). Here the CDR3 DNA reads TGTGCTAGAGGGTCGGCAGACTACGAGCAGTACTTC. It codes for CARGSADYEQYF.